The text below deals with one T cell receptor beta chain. This record belongs to a study of T cell responses to AZD1222 COVID-19 vaccine. Data came from immunoSEQ multiplex PCR; TCRdb stores just in-frame clones and leaves some out. The sample has 150,000 to 200,000 clones, about 90% seen once; the top ten hold 1.1% to 1.5%. Sequencing was performed on peripheral blood, taken on day 0 of AZD1222 vaccination. This clonotype was obtained from an adult in good health.

CDR3 sequence: CASSYHRGGTEAFF. As DNA, the CDR3 is TGTGCCAGCAGCTATCACCGGGGGGGCACTGAAGCTTTCTTT. The chain couples TRBV7-2 to TRBJ1-1, with D possibly being TRBD1 (5 bases). CDR1 and CDR2 (germline): SGHTA, FQGNSA. The length of the CDR3 is 14 residues. Trimming left V 4 bases short and J 4 bases short, with 13 bases between.